The clone carrying this T cell receptor beta chain was seen more than once but under ten times. Random hexamers served to reverse transcribe about 0.45 to 1 ug RNA. TCRdb re-analysed the immunoSEQ multiplex PCR reads in MiXCR, keeping a single row per CDR3 protein. The sample includes about 300,000 distinct CDR3 sequences, about 91% of them seen just once. Germline CDR1 and CDR2: GTSNPN and SVGIG (reference sequence). V lost 0 bases, J lost 8 bases, and 13 bases lay in between. The CDR3 has 13 residues. This entry is derived from a study of CD8 T cells in Susac syndrome. The TCR was taken from a human donor with multiple sclerosis. J is TRBJ1-2 and V is TRBV30; D is unclear. Sequenced input: CD4+ T cells from PBMCs. The CDR3 loop is CAWSVGTIEGYTF. As DNA, the CDR3 is TGTGCCTGGAGTGTGGGCACGATTGAGGGCTACACCTTC.